These T cell receptor beta chains were read from a single sample in a study of response to subunit inactivated influenza vaccine. TCRdb itself ran the RT-PCR reads through MiXCR, one entry per CDR3 protein. The data show approximately 570,000 distinct CDR3 sequences, less than 8% seen once. Specimen: PBMCs from blood, collected around 25 months after vaccination. These TCRs come from a man in his fifties or sixties who received an inactivated influenza vaccine. Each CDR3 is given with its conserved first and last residue. D genes are given only for firm matches. Clone size is given for some rows only: seen once, a few or many times, or a class if the clone is expanded.

D gene	CDR3 length	clone size	J gene	V gene	CDR3 DNA	CDR3 protein
TRBD1	15	many	TRBJ2-7	TRBV4-3	TGCGCCAGCAGCCAAGACTGGACAGGGGGTAATGAGCAGTACTTC	CASSQDWTGGNEQYF
TRBD1	15	.	TRBJ1-2	TRBV7-2	TGTGCCAGCAGCTTAGTTCTACAGGGGAACTATGGCTACACCTTC	CASSLVLQGNYGYTF
.	15	few	TRBJ2-5	TRBV7-8	TGTGCCAGCAGCCGATGGGGGTCTCGGGAAGAGACCCAGTACTTC	CASSRWGSREETQYF
.	13	few	TRBJ2-5	TRBV20-1	TGCAGTGCTAGAGATCAACCGGGGCAGCCTCCAAACTTC	CSARDQPGQPPNF
.	15	.	TRBJ2-1	TRBV6-2/TRBV6-3	TGTGCCAGCAGTTACAGCCTAGTCGGTTACAATGAGCAGTTCTTC	CASSYSLVGYNEQFF
.	15	.	TRBJ2-1	TRBV11-3	TGTGCCAGCAGCTTAGGCCCCGTCGGTTACAATGAGCAGTTCTTC	CASSLGPVGYNEQFF
TRBD1	14	many	TRBJ2-7	TRBV4-3	TGCGCCAGCAGCCAAGATCCACAGGGGGCTGAGCAGTACTTC	CASSQDPQGAEQYF
TRBD2	15	.	TRBJ2-7	TRBV9	TGTGCCAGCAGCCCCCGACTAGCGGGGGGATACGAGCAGTACTTC	CASSPRLAGGYEQYF
.	15	.	TRBJ2-1	TRBV4-3	TGCGCCAGCAGCCAAGAGGTGGGACCCTACAATGAGCAGTTCTTC	CASSQEVGPYNEQFF
.	15	many	TRBJ2-3	TRBV6-2/TRBV6-3	TGTGCCAGCAGAATCACAGGGCTTAGAACAGATACGCAGTATTTT	CASRITGLRTDTQYF
.	16	.	TRBJ2-2	TRBV19	TGTGCCAGTAGTAACCTGCTAGCGTCGAACACCGGGGAGCTGTTTTTT	CASSNLLASNTGELFF
TRBD1	13	.	TRBJ1-1	TRBV6-1	TGTGCCAGCAGTGCCCCGGGACAGGGTAAAGCTTTCTTT	CASSAPGQGKAFF
.	16	many	TRBJ2-7	TRBV20-1	TGCAGTGCTAGAGATTCGGTCCGAGGGAGCTCCTACGAGCAGTACTTC	CSARDSVRGSSYEQYF
.	14	few	TRBJ1-1	TRBV6-1	TGTGCCAGCAGTGACTGGGCGCGGGGCACTGAAGCTTTCTTT	CASSDWARGTEAFF
TRBD1	11	many	TRBJ1-2	TRBV5-1	TGCGCCAGCAGCTGGGACAGTGGCTACACCTTC	CASSWDSGYTF
.	16	.	TRBJ2-1	TRBV18	TGTGCCAGCTCCCCCCAGGGGACGGGGGGTTACAATGAGCAGTTCTTC	CASSPQGTGGYNEQFF
TRBD2	14	.	TRBJ2-2	TRBV20-1	TGCAGTGCCCGGGCGGGAGCCAACACCGGGGAGCTGTTTTTT	CSARAGANTGELFF
TRBD2	15	many	TRBJ2-1	TRBV7-2	TGTGCCAGCAGCTTGACTAGCGGGAGGTACAATGAGCAGTTCTTC	CASSLTSGRYNEQFF
.	16	.	TRBJ1-3	TRBV4-3	TGCGCCAGCAGCCAAGATGCGGAGGGGTCTGGAAACACCATATATTTT	CASSQDAEGSGNTIYF
.	16	many	TRBJ1-3	TRBV9	TGTGCCAGCAGCGCGGACCCCACAGGGACTGGAAACACCATATATTTT	CASSADPTGTGNTIYF
TRBD1	13	few	TRBJ1-2	TRBV3-1	TGTGCCAGCAGCTTCCATCAGGGGGCTGGCTACACCTTC	CASSFHQGAGYTF
TRBD2	15	few	TRBJ2-7	TRBV20-1	TGCAGTGCGTCCGGGACTAGCGGGAGCTCCTACGAGCAGTACTTC	CSASGTSGSSYEQYF
.	13	.	TRBJ2-1	TRBV7-9	TGTGCCAGCAACGATAGCGGAGACAATGAGCAGTTCTTC	CASNDSGDNEQFF
.	11	.	TRBJ1-2	TRBV6-5	TGTGCCAGCAGTTATTTGGGGGGCTACACCTTC	CASSYLGGYTF
.	13	few	TRBJ2-3	TRBV10-2	TGCGCCAGCAGACACATTAGCACAGATACGCAGTATTTT	CASRHISTDTQYF
.	15	.	TRBJ1-1	TRBV5-1	TGCGCCAGCAGCGTGGAAGGGGTAGCGAACACTGAAGCTTTCTTT	CASSVEGVANTEAFF
.	14	.	TRBJ1-1	TRBV7-2	TGTGCCAGCAGGAAAACAGCGGAAGTATCTGAAGCTTTCTTT	CASRKTAEVSEAFF
TRBD2	15	.	TRBJ2-5	TRBV12-3/TRBV12-4	TGTGCCAGCAGTGAGGGACTACGGTTTCAAGAGACCCAGTACTTC	CASSEGLRFQETQYF
TRBD1	15	many	TRBJ2-7	TRBV6-5	TGTGCCAGCAGTTTCCGACAGGGGAAGCTATACGAGCAGTACTTC	CASSFRQGKLYEQYF
.	14	many	TRBJ2-2	TRBV3-1	TGTGCCAGCAGCCAAGTTATAAACACCGGGGAGCTGTTTTTT	CASSQVINTGELFF
.	10	few	TRBJ2-1	TRBV20-1	TGCAGTGCTAGTCTCGATGAGCAGTTCTTC	CSASLDEQFF
.	11	.	TRBJ1-1	TRBV5-6	TGTGCCAGTGCGGGGGGAACTGAAGCTTTCTTT	CASAGGTEAFF
TRBD1	15	.	TRBJ2-4	TRBV12-3/TRBV12-4	TGTGCCAGCAGTTTTGGCGTCGGGACAGGGAACATTCAGTACTTC	CASSFGVGTGNIQYF
.	15	.	TRBJ1-6	TRBV12-3/TRBV12-4	TGTGCCAGCAGTTTGCAGGGAAGGCAGGTTTCACCCCTCCACTTT	CASSLQGRQVSPLHF
.	15	.	TRBJ2-7	TRBV10-3	TGTGCCATCAGCGGGACAATAGCGAGCTCCTACGAGCAGTACTTC	CAISGTIASSYEQYF
TRBD2	16	few	TRBJ2-3	TRBV5-1	TGCGCCAGCAGCCTAGGGACTAGCGGATACACAGATACGCAGTATTTT	CASSLGTSGYTDTQYF
.	13	many	TRBJ1-5	TRBV10-3	TGTGCCATCAGTGAGCCAGGGGAACAGCCCCAGCATTTT	CAISEPGEQPQHF
.	15	.	TRBJ2-3	TRBV28	TGTGCCAGCAGTTGGGTCACTAGCCCTGCAGATACGCAGTATTTT	CASSWVTSPADTQYF
.	15	few	TRBJ1-1	TRBV5-8	TGTGCCAGCAGCCAGAGACAGACCGGGGACACTGAAGCTTTCTTT	CASSQRQTGDTEAFF
TRBD2	15	.	TRBJ2-5	TRBV7-9	TGTGCCAGCAGACTAGCGGGGGGCTCGCAAGAGACCCAGTACTTC	CASRLAGGSQETQYF
.	14	few	TRBJ2-5	TRBV12-3/TRBV12-4	TGTGCCAGCAGTTTTTCCGACCGACGAGAGACCCAGTACTTC	CASSFSDRRETQYF
.	15	few	TRBJ2-3	TRBV20-1	TGCAGTAGCATTGATGCTCTAGGAGGCACAGATACGCAGTATTTT	CSSIDALGGTDTQYF
.	14	.	TRBJ1-4	TRBV7-9	TGTGCCAGCGGAAAGGGGGGGACTAATGAAAAACTGTTTTTT	CASGKGGTNEKLFF
TRBD1	13	.	TRBJ2-7	TRBV11-1	TGTGCCAGCAGCGGACAGGGAGTCTACGAGCAGTACTTC	CASSGQGVYEQYF
TRBD2	16	.	TRBJ2-3	TRBV24-1	TGTGCCACCAGTGATTTGGGACTAGCAACGCCCGATACGCAGTATTTT	CATSDLGLATPDTQYF
.	14	.	TRBJ1-5	TRBV6-1	TGTGCCAGCTCCAAAGGGCAGACCAGACAGCCCCAGCATTTT	CASSKGQTRQPQHF
.	16	few	TRBJ2-5	TRBV5-1	TGCGCCAGCAGCTTGGCCGTGGGGGAGTACCAAGAGACCCAGTACTTC	CASSLAVGEYQETQYF
.	14	.	TRBJ1-1	TRBV7-8	TGTGCCAGCAGCTTCCTGCCAGAGAACACTGAAGCTTTCTTT	CASSFLPENTEAFF
.	13	many	TRBJ2-3	TRBV5-1	TGCGCCAGCAGCTCCGGGACCACAGATACGCAGTATTTT	CASSSGTTDTQYF
.	12	few	TRBJ1-2	TRBV28	TGTGCCAGCAGCAGCAGTTCGCCCGGCTACACCTTC	CASSSSSPGYTF
TRBD1	16	many	TRBJ2-1	TRBV5-5	TGTGCCAGCAGCTGGGGCCCGGACAGGGCGATGAATGAGCAGTTCTTC	CASSWGPDRAMNEQFF
.	14	.	TRBJ1-4	TRBV20-1	TGCAGTGCTACCCCCGGGGTAACTAATGAAAAACTGTTTTTT	CSATPGVTNEKLFF
.	14	few	TRBJ2-7	TRBV7-2	TGTGCCAGCAGCTTGTCGGAGGGCCCCTACGAGCAGTACTTC	CASSLSEGPYEQYF
.	15	.	TRBJ2-3	TRBV7-9	TGTGCCAGCAGCTTAGCGGGAGTGTACGCAGAAACGCAGTATTTT	CASSLAGVYAETQYF
TRBD1	18	many	TRBJ2-5	TRBV11-1	TGTGCCAGCAGCAACCAGAGGGCACAGGGGAATTCGCAAGAGACCCAGTACTTC	CASSNQRAQGNSQETQYF